This TCR beta chain was profiled in a study of cytomegalovirus exposure and HLA in healthy donors. This clone was detected a few times. Its antigen remains unknown. Germline V gene lookup returns CDR1 SGHDT and CDR2 YYEEEE. This CDR3 region has 14 residues. Trimming shortened V by 0 bases and J by 11 bases, and 17 bases separated the two germline ends. Researchers ran the PCR with 60 Vbeta and 13 Jbeta primers. Produced via immunoSEQ multiplex PCR; TCRdb's table is partial and in-frame only. The table includes 150,000 to 200,000 clones, approximately 79% detected once. Overall study findings and caveats: With later analysis, a missense DCLRE1C variant became linked to TCR beta V- and J-gene trimming. Reports state that TCR beta sequences accurately predicted most subjects' HLA-A and HLA-B alleles.

The TCR sequence derives from a man aged 35 to 55 in good health and CMV-seronegative. The V gene is TRBV5-6, the J gene TRBJ2-5; unclear D gene. The sample comprised PBMCs. CDR3 amino acids: CASSLARSILPQYF. The CDR3 nucleotides are TGTGCCAGCAGCTTGGCCAGGTCTATTCTACCGCAGTACTTC.